Listed below are T cell receptor beta chains from one sample, sequenced in a study of identical twins. TCRdb fed the 5' RACE reads into MiXCR, producing one record per CDR3 protein. This sample has some 230,000 distinct CDR3 sequences, with over 5% found just once. These data were likewise used in another study, on T cells expressing NK-cell markers.

Sequenced material: CD8+ T cells sorted from blood. Receptor source: a woman aged 18-29 years in good health. Both conserved end residues are part of each CDR3. A row's size may be missing; if present it is once, few, many or a size class.

abundance | len | v_gene | CDR3aa
few | 13 | TRBV7-2 | CASSLGDSPEQFF
- | 13 | TRBV7-8 | CASSSSALQPQHF
many | 16 | TRBV4-3 | CASSQETSGDPYEQYF
few | 16 | TRBV10-1 | CASSEFRTPTSYEQYF
many | 13 | TRBV20-1 | CSAREGNTGELFF
- | 14 | TRBV11-2 | CASSLDKWSYEQYF
few | 13 | TRBV12-3/TRBV12-4 | CASGIEGTGELFF
- | 13 | TRBV12-3/TRBV12-4 | CASCTVGPDEQYF
many | 12 | TRBV7-9 | CASSLGQGEAFF
- | 14 | TRBV4-3 | CASSQANGADTQYF
few | 16 | TRBV12-3/TRBV12-4 | CASSLAAGLTYNEQFF
many | 13 | TRBV11-3 | CASSLGKWNEQFF
- | 15 | TRBV7-9 | CASSVTGKTYNEQFF
- | 12 | TRBV11-3 | CASSLGADEQYF
many | 15 | TRBV7-9 | CASSHSGTESPEQYF
many | 14 | TRBV12-3/TRBV12-4 | CATLRTGRIHEQYF
- | 14 | TRBV3-1 | CASSRETVNYGYTF
many | 15 | TRBV7-9 | CASSLTSGDTDTQYF
- | 11 | TRBV5-6 | CASSRGGKAFF
- | 12 | TRBV10-3 | CAIRGTSYEQYF
- | 20 | TRBV6-2/TRBV6-3 | CASSYPRRASGSWAYNEQFF
few | 12 | TRBV6-5 | CASTTEGREQYF
many | 12 | TRBV5-6 | CASSLMANEQFF
- | 15 | TRBV12-3/TRBV12-4 | CASSLYGEGTDTQYF
- | 16 | TRBV14 | CASSPKLLAGVNEQFF
- | 16 | TRBV20-1 | CSARLEGGLSYNEQFF
many | 15 | TRBV12-3/TRBV12-4 | CASTFGGQVNQPQHF
many | 14 | TRBV20-1 | CSANYLAEPYEQYF
many | 11 | TRBV25-1 | CASTQGDTQYF
few | 15 | TRBV7-3 | CASSSPLAEPGELFF
many | 15 | TRBV6-5 | CASSYAEGGADTQYF
many | 14 | TRBV3-1 | CASREGLTPYEQYF
- | 13 | TRBV20-1 | CSALGTSGYTQYF
many | 11 | TRBV12-3/TRBV12-4 | CAGTSGNTIYF
- | 18 | TRBV5-5 | CASSLVVSVNSGANVLTF
few | 14 | TRBV7-9 | CASSSPGGPDEQFF
many | 16 | TRBV12-3/TRBV12-4 | CASRPLGDLAGNEQFF
few | 16 | TRBV19 | CASTLTVVGPYNEQFF
many | 13 | TRBV5-6 | CASSPDSQETQYF
many | 14 | TRBV9 | CASSPGGGYNEQFF
- | 18 | TRBV2 | CASSEEPGLAGSTDTQYF
- | 12 | TRBV5-1 | CASSLAVDEQYF
few | 17 | TRBV5-5 | CASSLYRSEANTGELFF